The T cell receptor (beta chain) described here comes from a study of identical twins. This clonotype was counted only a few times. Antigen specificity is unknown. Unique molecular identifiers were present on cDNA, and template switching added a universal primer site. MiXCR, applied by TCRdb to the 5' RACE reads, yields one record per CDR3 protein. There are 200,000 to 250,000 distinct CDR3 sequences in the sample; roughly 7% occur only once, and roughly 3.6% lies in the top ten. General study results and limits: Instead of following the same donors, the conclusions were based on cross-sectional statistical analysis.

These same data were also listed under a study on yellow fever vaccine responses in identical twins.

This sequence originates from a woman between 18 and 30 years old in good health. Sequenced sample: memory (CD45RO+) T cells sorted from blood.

The CDR3 spells CASSTRGQGLNGYTF. The CDR3 DNA sequence: TGTGCCAGCAGCACCAGGGGACAGGGCTTGAATGGCTACACCTTC. The rearrangement uses TRBV5-6 and TRBJ1-2; 9 nucleotides align to TRBD1. From germline, CDR1 is SGHDT and CDR2 YYEEEE. There are 15 residues in the CDR3. The trim removed 4 bases at V and 6 bases at J, leaving 10 bases unmatched.